Below, 26 T cell receptor beta chains from the same sample are listed, as sequenced in a study of cytomegalovirus exposure and HLA in healthy donors (dated by TCRdb to the late 2010s). The library relied on the immunoSEQ multiplex PCR assay. A mixture of 60 forward primers for TCR Vbeta segments and 13 reverse primers for TCR Jbeta segments was used in the multiplex PCR. TCRdb stores this immuneACCESS table with in-frame sequences only. Part of the clones is absent; in the studies checked, under half of the shortfall reflects unresolved V genes, and no reason is known for the rest. The sample profile shows roughly 200,000 clones; around three quarters of them were found once. Under 2% of the sample rests with the top ten. The sample taken for sequencing was PBMCs. The receptors derive from a man aged 30 to 45 in good health and CMV-seronegative.

The rearrangement joins TRBV6-1 to TRBJ2-7; 7 positions agree with TRBD1. CDR1 is MNHNS, CDR2 SASEGT, per germline. CDR3 length: 18 residues. Germline trimming cut 0 bases from V and 2 bases from J; bases unmatched to any gene: 13. This chain's CDR3 is CASSEARGLATPTYEQYF. The CDR3 nucleotides are TGTGCCAGCAGTGAAGCGAGGGGGCTGGCTACCCCTACCTACGAGCAGTACTTC.

The chain carries TRBV7-6 and TRBJ1-1; D is ambiguous. CDR3 size: 13 residues. V was shortened by 5 bases and J by 5 bases, with 12 bases between the two germline ends. Germline V gene lookup returns CDR1 SGHVS and CDR2 FNYEAQ. DNA for the CDR3: TGTGCCAGCAGCCAGACCCCCGGGACTGAAGCTTTCTTT. This codes for CASSQTPGTEAFF.

The chain links TRBV28 to TRBJ2-7; D is possibly TRBD1 (6 bases). Germline V CDR1 and CDR2: MDHEN, SYDVKM. V dropped 5 bases and J dropped 2 bases, with 19 bases sitting between them. The CDR3 runs 16 residues. DNA of the CDR3: TGTGCCAGCAGTCCTAGGTGGACAGTTAATACCTACGAGCAGTACTTC. This translates into CASSPRWTVNTYEQYF.

This chain connects TRBV6-5 to TRBJ2-7; maybe TRBD2 (6 bases). Germline CDR1 is MNHEY and CDR2 is SVGAGI. V was clipped by 6 bases and J by 2 bases, with 11 bases between them. This CDR3 has 13 amino acids. This CDR3 reads CASREGLTYEQYF. The CDR3, as DNA: TGTGCCAGCAGGGAGGGTTTAACCTACGAGCAGTACTTC.

This chain uses TRBV23-1 with TRBJ2-7; 7 positions match TRBD2. TRBV23-1 is treated as an ORF (open reading frame) with a function not yet certain. The trim removed 4 bases at V and 3 bases at J, leaving 9 bases unmatched. The CDR3 is 15 amino acids. CDR3 sequence reads: CASSLLGLPFYEQYF. In DNA form, the CDR3 reads TGCGCCAGCAGTCTTCTGGGACTACCTTTCTACGAGCAGTACTTC.

The chain combines TRBV28 with TRBJ2-2, with 12 bases that match TRBD2. The CDR3 totals 15 residues. V shed 6 bases, J shed 6 bases, and the junction held 5 bases outside the gene matches. Germline lookup yields CDR1 MDHEN and CDR2 SYDVKM. For the CDR3, the DNA is TGTGCCAGCAGGAGTGGACTAGCGGGACCCGGGGAGCTGTTTTTT. It is translated as CASRSGLAGPGELFF.

In this sample, this clone turned up once. The rearrangement links TRBV2 to TRBJ1-1, with a weak D call TRBD1 (5 bases). The V end lost 4 bases, the J end lost 1 base, and 7 bases lay between the germline ends. Germline loops: CDR1 SNHLY, CDR2 FYNNEI. The CDR3 extends over 13 amino acids. The CDR3 region is CASSGQQNTEAFF. DNA of the CDR3: TGTGCCAGCAGTGGACAGCAGAACACTGAAGCTTTCTTT.

The V call is TRBV5-1, the J call TRBJ2-7, with 8 positions matching TRBD2. CDR1 is SGHRS, CDR2 YFSETQ, per germline. The CDR3 covers 15 residues. Trimming took 1 base from V and 3 from J; bases not matched to a gene: 6. The CDR3 sequence: CASSLLLAANYEQYF. The CDR3 DNA reads as TGCGCCAGCAGCTTGTTACTAGCGGCAAACTACGAGCAGTACTTC.

V is TRBV9 and J is TRBJ2-7, with a weak D call TRBD1 (5 bases). Germline CDR1 SGDLS, CDR2 YYNGEE. The ends were cut back, 0 bases at V and 2 bases at J, with 9 bases in the middle. This CDR3 contains 14 residues. CDR3 region: CASSVGSDTYEQYF. CDR3 bases: TGTGCCAGCAGCGTAGGCTCGGACACCTACGAGCAGTACTTC.

This clone appeared a few times. This sequence joins TRBV18 and TRBJ2-7; D might be TRBD1 (6 bases). The CDR3 runs 15 residues. Germline loops: CDR1 KGHSH, CDR2 LQKENI. V lost 2 bases to trimming and J lost 7 bases, with 18 bases between them. CDR3: CASSPNPARGLEQYF. The DNA of the CDR3 is TGTGCCAGCTCACCAAACCCGGCCAGGGGTCTGGAGCAGTACTTC. Drawing the rest from reference TRBV18 and TRBJ2-7, the complete variable domain is NAGVMQNPRHLVRRRGQEARLRCSPMKGHSHVYWYRQLPEEGLKFMVYLQKENIIDESGMPKERFSAEFPKEGPSILRIQQVVRGDSAAYFCASSPNPARGLEQYFGPGTRLTVT.

V and J are TRBV29-1 and TRBJ2-3; D is ambiguous. V lost 7 bases and J lost 1, with 9 bases in between. Germline V gives CDR1 SQVTM, CDR2 ANQGSEA. The CDR3 is 12 amino acids. CDR3 nucleotides: TGCAGCGCACCTCAGGGCACAGATACGCAGTATTTT. It yields the protein CSAPQGTDTQYF.

CDR3 DNA sequence: TGTGCCAGTAGTAACAGGGGCCCCCTCTCTGGGGCCAACGTCCTGACTTTC. This encodes CASSNRGPLSGANVLTF. This chain joins TRBV19 and TRBJ2-6, with TRBD1 matching 7 bases. The CDR3 spans 17 residues. Germline CDR1 and CDR2: LNHDA and SQIVND (reference sequence). V was pared by 4 bases and J by 0 bases, with 6 bases of the junction left unmatched. Variable domain in full (rest from reference TRBV19 and TRBJ2-6): DGGITQSPKYLFRKEGQNVTLSCEQNLNHDAMYWYRQDPGQGLRLIYYSQIVNDFQKGDIAEGYSVSREKKESFPLTVTSAQKNPTAFYLCASSNRGPLSGANVLTFGAGSRLTVL.

This clone has only a few counts. This chain connects TRBV6-4 to TRBJ2-1, with 9 nucleotides matching TRBD1. Germline CDR1 MRHNA, CDR2 SNTAGT. V dropped 4 bases and J dropped 7; count of bases not matched to a gene: 8. The CDR3 is 15 residues long. CDR3 in DNA: TGTGCCAGCAGTGGCACAACAGGGGGCGGGAATGAGCAGTTCTTC. This translates into CASSGTTGGGNEQFF.

V usage is TRBV13 and J usage is TRBJ2-7, with TRBD2 matching over 13 bases. The germline V gene has CDR1 PRHDT and CDR2 FYEKMQ (reference sequence). After removal of 4 bases from V and 4 bases from J, the junction contained 4 bases not matched to a gene. This CDR3 region has 15 residues. The DNA for the CDR3 is TGTGCCAGCAGCTCCGGGACTAGCGGGACATACGAGCAGTACTTC. Its translation is CASSSGTSGTYEQYF.

The chain links TRBV27 to TRBJ2-5; tentative D call: TRBD2 (7 bases). This CDR3 has 14 amino acids. V lost 2 bases and J 5 bases, leaving 12 bases between the germline ends. The germline gives CDR1 MNHEY, CDR2 SMNVEV (reference sequence). CDR3 in DNA: TGTGCCAGCAGTTTACGTGGGAGGGGGGAGACCCAGTACTTC. Residues: CASSLRGRGETQYF.

V and J are TRBV6-4 and TRBJ2-3, with D maybe TRBD2 (5 bases). Trimming took 6 bases from V and 3 from J, leaving 16 bases between them. This CDR3 contains 15 residues. Germline assignment: CDR1 MRHNA and CDR2 SNTAGT. CDR3 sequence: CASSPTGLKTDTQYF. CDR3 bases: TGTGCCAGCAGCCCCACCGGACTGAAGACAGATACGCAGTATTTT.

The chain recombines TRBV23-1 with TRBJ2-5; 7 bases are shared with TRBD1. TRBV23-1 is treated as an ORF (open reading frame) with a function not yet certain. The CDR3 covers 13 residues. The CDR3 DNA follows: TGCGCTTCCAGACAGGGTGAGTGCGAGACCCAGTACTTC. It is translated as CASRQGECETQYF.

The V call is TRBV19, the J call TRBJ2-7, with 9 positions matching TRBD2. There are 15 residues in the CDR3. Germline values: CDR1 LNHDA, CDR2 SQIVND (reference sequence). V was pared by 1 base and J by 6 bases, with 7 bases of the junction left unmatched. CDR3 loop: CASSIVFLAGREQYF. CDR3 DNA sequence: TGTGCCAGTAGTATAGTTTTTCTAGCGGGACGCGAGCAGTACTTC.

The gene calls are TRBV6-5 and TRBJ1-4; TRBD1 is a possible D gene (5 bases). In germline, CDR1 is MNHEY, CDR2 SVGAGI. The CDR3 extends over 15 amino acids. V lost 7 bases, J lost 8 bases, and 20 bases lay in between. CDR3 loop: CASKITRTREEKLFF. CDR3 nucleotides: TGTGCCAGCAAAATAACGAGGACACGCGAAGAAAAACTGTTTTTT.

J is TRBJ2-1 and V is TRBV30; possible D gene TRBD2, 6 bases. This CDR3 is built from 14 residues. Germline CDR1 reads GTSNPN; CDR2 reads SVGIG (reference sequence). With 0 bases removed from V and 5 bases from J, the gap between germline ends came to 11 bases. CDR3 residues: CAWSVFGGHNEQFF. In DNA, the CDR3 is TGTGCCTGGAGTGTATTCGGGGGACACAATGAGCAGTTCTTC. The full variable domain, in which reference TRBV30 and TRBJ2-1 provide the parts outside the CDR3, is SQTIHQWPATLVQPVGSPLSLECTVEGTSNPNLYWYRQAAGRGLQLLFYSVGIGQISSEVPQNLSASRPQDRQFILSSKKLLLSDSGFYLCAWSVFGGHNEQFFGPGTRLTVL.

The J gene is TRBJ2-1, the V gene TRBV5-1, with D uncertain. Trimming took off 3 bases at V and 8 bases at J, with 12 bases between the two ends. Germline CDR1 SGHRS, CDR2 YFSETQ. This CDR3 has 13 amino acids. CDR3 coding DNA: TGCGCCAGCAGCTGGAGAGTGCTCGATGAGCAGTTCTTC. It specifies CASSWRVLDEQFF.

CDR3 sequence (DNA): TGTGCCAGCAGCTTGTTCGGGAGGGCCCATGAGCAGTTCTTC. It specifies CASSLFGRAHEQFF. V usage is TRBV5-4 and J usage is TRBJ2-1; 8 bases fit TRBD2. The length of the CDR3 is 14 residues. CDR1 and CDR2 (germline): SGHNT, YYREEE (reference sequence). V lost 1 base, J lost 8 bases, and 5 bases stayed unmatched.

The gene calls are TRBV28 and TRBJ1-2, with D possibly being TRBD1 (6 bases). The germline V and J ends were trimmed by 2 bases and 3 bases, with 10 bases remaining between them. CDR3 size: 14 residues. Germline V gene data show CDR1 as MDHEN and CDR2 as SYDVKM. CDR3 DNA: TGTGCCAGCAGTTTAAGGGGGATGGACTATGGCTACACCTTC. Translating gives CASSLRGMDYGYTF.

The chain links TRBV5-6 to TRBJ2-3; D may be TRBD2 (7 bases). V gave up 3 bases and J gave up 5 bases, with 16 bases separating them. Looked up from germline, CDR1 is SGHDT and CDR2 is YYEEEE. The CDR3 length is 15 residues. The CDR3 loop reads CASSSPEGGGDTQYF. CDR3 sequence (DNA): TGTGCCAGCAGCTCCCCAGAGGGAGGGGGAGATACGCAGTATTTT.

This clone was recorded once. The chain has TRBV28 and TRBJ2-3; TRBD2 matches 10 bases. This CDR3 contains 17 residues. The germline CDR1 and CDR2 sequences are MDHEN and SYDVKM. The V segment lost 3 bases and the J segment 2 bases; nucleotides outside the gene matches: 8. CDR3 amino acids: CASSFGAGGPHTDTQYF. DNA for the CDR3: TGTGCCAGCAGTTTTGGAGCGGGAGGGCCACACACAGATACGCAGTATTTT.

J is TRBJ2-3 and V is TRBV21-1; the table's D call of TRBD2 was not tested on the DNA. TRBV21-1 is a known pseudogene. The CDR3 covers 18 residues. The CDR3 coding sequence is TGTGCCAGCAGCAAAGTATCGGGAAGCCCGGGGGACACAGATACGCAGTATTTT. It is translated as CASSKVSGSPGDTDTQYF.